This entry lists 26 T cell receptor beta chains sequenced from one sample in a study of T cells in Graves' hyperthyroidism and ophthalmopathy. Authors of the study amplified TCR beta CDR3 regions from RNA transcripts. When the TCR CDR3 underwent first-round RT-PCR, the HTBI primer set was used. TCRdb re-called the multiplex PCR reads through MiXCR, storing one row per CDR3 protein. The sample holds 350,000 or so distinct CDR3 sequences, about 15% seen once. The sample taken for sequencing was blood. These receptors were obtained from a woman under 40 with Graves' hyperthyroidism that later progressed to Graves' ophthalmopathy.

Ten or more counts support this clonotype. The chain is built from TRBV11-2 and TRBJ2-7; D perhaps matches TRBD2 (5 bases). This CDR3 region has 12 residues. Per the germline V gene, CDR1 is SGHAT and CDR2 is FQNNGV. V was trimmed by 1 base and J by 7 bases, leaving 8 bases between them. The CDR3 here is CASSLGGSEQYF. CDR3 nucleotide sequence: TGTGCCAGCAGCTTAGGAGGGAGTGAGCAGTACTTC.

This clonotype was detected ten times or more. The chain links TRBV2 to TRBJ2-1, with D maybe TRBD2 (6 bases). The CDR3 consists of 15 residues. Germline lookup yields CDR1 SNHLY and CDR2 FYNNEI. Trimming left V 4 bases short and J 4 bases short, with 14 bases between. The CDR3 sequence is CASSGGSSEYNEQFF. The CDR3, as DNA: TGTGCCAGCAGTGGCGGTTCTAGCGAATACAATGAGCAGTTCTTC.

The chain uses TRBV15 and TRBJ2-4; D unclear. CDR1 is LNHNV, CDR2 YYDKDF, per germline (reference sequence). The CDR3 length is 16 residues. The V gene lost 0 bases and the J gene lost 2 bases, with 11 bases spanning the gap. CDR3 sequence reads: CATSREWLPPKNIQYF. CDR3 DNA sequence: TGTGCCACCAGCAGAGAATGGCTCCCTCCCAAAAACATTCAGTACTTC. The variable domain in full, completed from reference TRBV15 and TRBJ2-4, reads DAMVIQNPRYQVTQFGKPVTLSCSQTLNHNVMYWYQQKSSQAPKLLFHYYDKDFNNEADTPDNFQSRRPNTSFCFLDIRSPGLGDTAMYLCATSREWLPPKNIQYFGAGTRLSVL.

This chain joins TRBV29-1 and TRBJ2-3; D may correspond to TRBD1 or TRBD2 (5 bases each). CDR1 is SQVTM, CDR2 ANQGSEA, per germline. There are 12 residues in the CDR3. Deletions cut 4 bases from V and 2 bases from J, with 7 bases between. This CDR3 is CSVGGPTDTQYF. Written as DNA, the CDR3 is TGCAGCGTTGGGGGACCCACAGATACGCAGTATTTT.

This clonotype was counted only a few times. V usage is TRBV27 and J usage is TRBJ2-1; 7 bases align to TRBD2. Germline V gene lookup returns CDR1 MNHEY and CDR2 SMNVEV (reference sequence). The V and J ends lost 6 bases and 6 bases, in that order; junction bases with no gene match: 14. The CDR3 loop spans 16 amino acids. The CDR3, as DNA: TGTGCCAGCAGAGTCTTACTTAATCGGGGGGTCAATGAGCAGTTCTTC. Translation gives CASRVLLNRGVNEQFF.

This clonotype was observed a few times. The rearrangement joins TRBV20-1 to TRBJ1-2; TRBD1 matches 8 bases. CDR1 and CDR2 (germline): DFQATT, SNEGSKA (reference sequence). V was pared by 6 bases and J by 6 bases, with 9 bases of the junction left unmatched. The CDR3 has 13 amino acids. The CDR3 DNA reads as TGCAGTGCCACTAAGGACAGGGACGATGGCTACACCTTC. It codes for CSATKDRDDGYTF.

This clonotype showed up many times. V usage is TRBV27 and J usage is TRBJ2-7; D not resolved. The V end lost 8 bases, the J end lost 0 bases, and 17 bases lay between the germline ends. Germline V gene lookup returns CDR1 MNHEY and CDR2 SMNVEV (reference sequence). The CDR3 length is 15 residues. DNA of the CDR3: TGTGCCAGCGCCGTCCCTCAGGTTGGCTCCTACGAGCAGTACTTC. It encodes CASAVPQVGSYEQYF.

As for this clonotype: This sequence may be a read error, since a much larger clone differs from it by one base. The rearrangement uses TRBV28 and TRBJ2-5; D unclear. Per the germline V gene, CDR1 is MDHEN and CDR2 is SYDVKM. The CDR3 runs 13 residues. The CDR3 loop is CTSSPLTQETQYF. The DNA for the CDR3 is TGTACCAGCAGTCCCTTGACACAAGAGACCCAGTACTTC.

Remarks on this clonotype: This may be a read error: a much more frequent sequence differs by one nucleotide. CDR3 sequence: CAWGLATGDLFF. CDR3 in DNA: TGTGCCTGGGGCCTGGCCACCGGGGATCTGTTTTTT. This chain connects TRBV30 to TRBJ2-2; possible D gene TRBD2, 5 bases. Germline assignment: CDR1 GTSNPN and CDR2 SVGIG (reference sequence). This CDR3 comprises 12 residues.

This clonotype was found many times. The chain joins TRBV30 to TRBJ1-1; D unresolved. Germline-derived CDR1 and CDR2 are GTSNPN and SVGIG (reference sequence). The CDR3 spans 13 residues. Trimming cost V 1 base and J 5 bases, with 11 bases left between them. The CDR3 DNA follows: TGTGCCTGGAGTGACCGGGAGTGGACTGAAGCTTTCTTT. Its protein is CAWSDREWTEAFF.

This clonotype was seen many times. The chain employs TRBV27 and TRBJ2-5; weak D call: TRBD2 (6 bases). Trimming stripped 4 bases from V and 4 bases from J, with 10 bases between. The CDR3 loop spans 13 amino acids. From germline, CDR1 is MNHEY and CDR2 SMNVEV (reference sequence). CDR3: CASSWQGGETQYF. The CDR3, as DNA: TGTGCCAGCAGTTGGCAGGGAGGAGAGACCCAGTACTTC.

This clonotype has ten or more counts. The V gene is TRBV28, the J gene TRBJ2-3, with a possible D match to TRBD1 (6 bases). Deletions cut 6 bases from V and 3 bases from J, with 10 bases between. Germline lookup yields CDR1 MDHEN and CDR2 SYDVKM. The CDR3 is made up of 13 amino acids. The CDR3 nucleotides read TGTGCCAGCAGCTTACAGGGTACAGATACGCAGTATTTT. Protein: CASSLQGTDTQYF.

This clonotype occurred once. This sequence joins TRBV10-3 and TRBJ2-7; tentative D call: TRBD1 (5 bases). V was shortened by 3 bases and J by 5 bases, with 20 bases between the two germline ends. Germline V gene data show CDR1 as ENHRY and CDR2 as SYGVKD. CDR3 length equals 16 residues. DNA for the CDR3: TGTGCCATCAGTGATAGTTTGGGTAAGGGGATAGACGAGCAGTACGTC. It encodes CAISDSLGKGIDEQYV.

The J gene is TRBJ2-5, the V gene TRBV20-1; a possible D gene is TRBD1 (6 bases). This CDR3 has 18 residues. Per germline, CDR1 DFQATT and CDR2 SNEGSKA (reference sequence). The V and J ends lost 1 base and 4 bases respectively, with 25 bases between them. CDR3 residues: CSARVPQGEVGVGETQYF. The CDR3 bases are TGCAGTGCTAGAGTCCCACAGGGCGAGGTGGGTGTAGGAGAGACCCAGTACTTC.

This clonotype showed up many times. This sequence joins TRBV28 and TRBJ2-7, with TRBD1 as a possible D gene (5 bases). This CDR3 contains 16 residues. V was cut by 5 bases and J by 1 base, with 18 bases left in between. Germline V gives CDR1 MDHEN, CDR2 SYDVKM. As DNA, the CDR3 is TGTGCCAGCAGTACCGACCCAGTAGGGGCGTCCTACGAGCAGTACTTC. The encoded protein is CASSTDPVGASYEQYF.

This clonotype was seen repeatedly, ten times or more. The V gene is TRBV6-1, the J gene TRBJ2-1; TRBD1 matches 9 bases. Trimming took 2 bases from V and 6 from J; bases not matched to a gene: 8. Germline lookup yields CDR1 MNHNS and CDR2 SASEGT. CDR3 length: 16 amino acids. For the CDR3, the DNA is TGTGCCAGCAGTGAACCCCGGACAGGGGCACGCAATGAGCAGTTCTTC. It codes for CASSEPRTGARNEQFF.

This clonotype was counted only a few times. The chain has TRBV10-3 and TRBJ1-6; D is uncertain. CDR1 is ENHRY and CDR2 is SYGVKD in the germline V gene. The CDR3 runs 13 residues. With 7 bases removed from V and 0 bases from J, the gap between germline ends came to 4 bases. CDR3 nucleotides: TGTGCCATCATTGGCTCCTATAATTCACCCCTCCACTTT. Amino acid sequence: CAIIGSYNSPLHF.

This clonotype came up many times. V usage is TRBV5-1 and J usage is TRBJ1-1; D is uncertain. Germline CDR1 reads SGHRS; CDR2 reads YFSETQ. The CDR3 is made up of 13 amino acids. V gave up 4 bases and J gave up 1 base, with 8 bases separating them. The CDR3: CASSGYRNTEAFF. The CDR3 DNA reads as TGCGCCAGCAGCGGTTACAGGAACACTGAAGCTTTCTTT. The full variable domain, with the rest looked up from reference TRBV5-1 and TRBJ1-1, is KAGVTQTPRYLIKTRGQQVTLSCSPISGHRSVSWYQQTPGQGLQFLFEYFSETQRNKGNFPGRFSGRQFSNSRSEMNVSTLELGDSALYLCASSGYRNTEAFFGQGTRLTVV.

Note on this clonotype: At one boundary the junction diverges from the germline segment, which might be a read error. The chain carries TRBV19 and TRBJ1-1, with 9 bases that match TRBD1. CDR1 LNHDA and CDR2 SQIVND come from the germline V gene (reference sequence). The CDR3 contains 15 residues. Here the CDR3 DNA reads TGTGCCAGTCAGCCCAGGACAGGGGTGAGCACTGAGGCTTTCTTT. This sequence encodes CASQPRTGVSTEAFF.

This clonotype was counted at least ten times. The V gene is TRBV10-2, the J gene TRBJ2-1; 9 bases are a match to TRBD2. The CDR3 contains 16 residues. V shed 5 bases and J 4 bases; nucleotides not matched to a gene: 9. Germline CDR1 is WSHSY and CDR2 is SAAADI. The CDR3 nucleotides read TGCGCCAGCAGTACCGGCGCTAGCGGGGATTACAATGAGCAGTTCTTC. Its protein is CASSTGASGDYNEQFF.

This clonotype was seen repeatedly, ten times or more. The V call is TRBV30, the J call TRBJ1-1, with TRBD1 matching 7 bases. With V trimmed by 0 bases and J by 4 bases, 8 bases remained unmatched. The germline gives CDR1 GTSNPN, CDR2 SVGIG (reference sequence). This CDR3 contains 15 residues. The CDR3 loop is CAWSVGGGGGTEAFF. The CDR3 DNA reads TGTGCCTGGAGTGTGGGAGGGGGCGGAGGCACTGAAGCTTTCTTT.

The chain carries TRBV20-1 and TRBJ2-7, with 8 bases that match TRBD2. The CDR3 is made up of 15 amino acids. Germline CDR1 is DFQATT and CDR2 is SNEGSKA (reference sequence). The V and J ends lost 1 base and 2 bases, in that order; junction bases with no gene match: 7. CDR3 region: CSARAGRAGPYEQYF. Here the CDR3 DNA reads TGCAGTGCTAGAGCCGGGAGGGCCGGCCCCTACGAGCAGTACTTC.

This clonotype was recorded a few times. The V call is TRBV25-1, the J call TRBJ2-4; the match to TRBD2 covers 8 bases. The J segment lost 7 bases and the V segment lost 4 bases, leaving 12 bases of the junction unmatched. Germline CDR1 MGHDK, CDR2 SYGVNS. The CDR3 runs 16 residues. The CDR3 DNA reads as TGTGCCAGCAGTGCCGGGCCGGGACTAGGGGGGAACATTCAGTACTTC. It translates to CASSAGPGLGGNIQYF.

This clonotype was seen repeatedly, ten times or more. The CDR3 DNA follows: TGTGCCAGCAGCTCCGGGAGGAAAGAGACCCAGTACTTC. This encodes CASSSGRKETQYF. The chain uses TRBV7-8 and TRBJ2-5; 7 bases map to TRBD2. CDR1 and CDR2 from the germline V gene are SGHVS and FQNEAQ. The V and J ends lost 4 bases and 3 bases, in that order; junction bases with no gene match: 2. The CDR3 is 13 residues long.

V and J are TRBV5-5 and TRBJ2-1; perhaps TRBD2 as D (6 bases). This CDR3 is built from 15 residues. Germline CDR1 SGHKS, CDR2 YYEKEE (reference sequence). The germline V and J ends were trimmed by 1 base and 6 bases, with 14 bases remaining between them. CDR3 bases: TGTGCCAGCAGCTTGTTCCAGCCGGAGGGCAATGAGCAGTTCTTC. It yields the protein CASSLFQPEGNEQFF.

This CDR3 reads CASTSMTNTDTQYF. The DNA for the CDR3 is TGTGCCAGCACCTCAATGACTAACACAGATACGCAGTATTTT. V is TRBV6-1 and J is TRBJ2-3; TRBD2 might be the D (5 bases). The CDR3 sequence is 14 residues long. The germline V gene encodes CDR1 MNHNS and CDR2 SASEGT. The germline V and J ends were trimmed by 7 bases and 2 bases, with 13 bases remaining between them.